Below, one TCR beta chain is given with its context. The data were obtained in a study of CD8 T cells in Susac syndrome. Random-hexamer reverse transcription was applied to roughly 0.5 to 1 ug RNA. TCRdb re-called the immunoSEQ multiplex PCR reads with MiXCR, one entry per CDR3 protein. The data hold around 80,000 distinct CDR3 sequences, with approximately 93% observed a single time. Per germline, CDR1 SNHLY and CDR2 FYNNEI. The CDR3 loop spans 18 amino acids. With V trimmed by 3 bases and J by 1 base, 8 bases remained unmatched. The rearrangement links TRBV2 to TRBJ2-2, with 10 bases matching TRBD2. The receptor was derived from a human donor with Susac syndrome. The material sequenced was CD8+ T cells from PBMCs. CDR3 nucleotides: TGTGCCAGCAGTGACCGATCCTTAGCGGGGGGGAACACCGGGGAGCTGTTTTTT. Translation: CASSDRSLAGGNTGELFF.